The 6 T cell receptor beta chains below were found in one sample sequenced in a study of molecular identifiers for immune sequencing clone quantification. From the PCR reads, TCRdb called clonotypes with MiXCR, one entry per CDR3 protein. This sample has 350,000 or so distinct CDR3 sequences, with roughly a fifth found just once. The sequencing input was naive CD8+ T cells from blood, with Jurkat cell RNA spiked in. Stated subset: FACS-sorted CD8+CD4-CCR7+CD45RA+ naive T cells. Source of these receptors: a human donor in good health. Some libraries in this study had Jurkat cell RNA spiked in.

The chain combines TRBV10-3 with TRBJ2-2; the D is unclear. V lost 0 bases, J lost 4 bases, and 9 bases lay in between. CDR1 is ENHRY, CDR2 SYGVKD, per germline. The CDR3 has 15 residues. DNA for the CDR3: TGTGCCATCAGTGAGTCGATAGGGTTCACCGGGGAGCTGTTTTTT. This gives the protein CAISESIGFTGELFF.

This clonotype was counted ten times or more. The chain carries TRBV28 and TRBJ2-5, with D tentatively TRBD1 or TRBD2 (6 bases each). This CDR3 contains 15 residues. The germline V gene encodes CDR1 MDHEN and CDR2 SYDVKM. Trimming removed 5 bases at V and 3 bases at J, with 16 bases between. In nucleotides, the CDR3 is TGTGCCAGCAGTAGCTACGGGGGCGACAAAGAGACCCAGTACTTC. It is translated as CASSSYGGDKETQYF.

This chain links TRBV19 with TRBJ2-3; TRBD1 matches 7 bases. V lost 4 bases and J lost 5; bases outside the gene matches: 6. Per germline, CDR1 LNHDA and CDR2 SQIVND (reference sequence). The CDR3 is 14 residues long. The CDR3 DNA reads TGTGCCAGTAGTAACAGACAGGGCGGAGATACGCAGTATTTT. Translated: CASSNRQGGDTQYF.

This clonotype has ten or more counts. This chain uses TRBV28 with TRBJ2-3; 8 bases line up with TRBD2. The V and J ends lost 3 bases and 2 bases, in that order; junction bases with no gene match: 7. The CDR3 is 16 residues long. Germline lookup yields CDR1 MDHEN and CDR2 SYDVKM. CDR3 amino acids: CASSLTSAGVTDTQYF. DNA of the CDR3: TGTGCCAGCAGTTTGACCTCAGCGGGAGTCACAGATACGCAGTATTTT.

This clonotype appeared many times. CDR3 in amino acids: CSVELREPYEQYF. CDR3 nucleotide sequence: TGCAGCGTTGAACTGCGGGAGCCTTACGAGCAGTACTTC. The chain carries TRBV29-1 and TRBJ2-7; the match to TRBD2 covers 7 bases. The junction had 5 bases not matched to a gene; V was cut back by 2 bases and J by 4 bases. Germline V CDR1 and CDR2: SQVTM, ANQGSEA. CDR3 length: 13 amino acids.

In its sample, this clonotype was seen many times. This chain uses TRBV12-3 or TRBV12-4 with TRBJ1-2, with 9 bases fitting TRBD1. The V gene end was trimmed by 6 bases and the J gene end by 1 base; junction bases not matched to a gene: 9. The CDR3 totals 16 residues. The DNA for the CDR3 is TGTGCCAGCAGCGTCGATGGGACAGGGCGTAACTATGGCTACACCTTC. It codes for CASSVDGTGRNYGYTF.